These 21 T cell receptor beta chains originate from one sample sequenced in a study of blood T cell repertoires in COVID-19. The method was immunoSEQ multiplex PCR; TCRdb's version includes in-frame clones alone and lacks a portion of them. The sample contains 250,000 to 400,000 clones, roughly nine tenths of which appear only once. Specimen: peripheral blood. These TCRs come from a woman between 25 and 40 years old with COVID-19, enrolled during active disease.

This chain links TRBV27 with TRBJ1-5; 10 bases line up with TRBD1. Germline loops: CDR1 MNHEY, CDR2 SMNVEV (reference sequence). CDR3 length equals 16 residues. V lost 1 base, J lost 6 bases, and 6 bases stayed unmatched. The CDR3 spells CASSLWGTGVRQPQHF. CDR3 DNA: TGTGCCAGCAGTTTATGGGGGACAGGGGTCCGTCAGCCCCAGCATTTT.

The rearrangement links TRBV11-2 to TRBJ2-5; D might be TRBD1 (5 bases). V was cut by 0 bases and J by 5 bases, with 13 bases left in between. Germline loops: CDR1 SGHAT, CDR2 FQNNGV. CDR3 length equals 15 residues. The CDR3 reads CASSLDRFGAETQYF. The CDR3 bases are TGTGCCAGCAGCTTAGATCGTTTTGGGGCGGAGACCCAGTACTTC.

The chain uses TRBV6-1 and TRBJ1-1; D is undetermined. The V end lost 1 base, the J end lost 0 bases, and 9 bases lay between the germline ends. Germline CDR1 reads MNHNS; CDR2 reads SASEGT. This CDR3 is 15 amino acids long. CDR3 DNA sequence: TGTGCCAGCAGTGAAGGTCGGGTCATGAACACTGAAGCTTTCTTT. Its translation is CASSEGRVMNTEAFF.

The gene calls are TRBV29-1 and TRBJ2-7, with a tentative D call TRBD2 (5 bases). The CDR3 has 14 amino acids. Germline V CDR1 and CDR2: SQVTM, ANQGSEA. V lost 0 bases and J lost 3, with 12 bases in between. The CDR3 reads CSVEEDTSGYEQYF. The CDR3 DNA follows: TGCAGCGTTGAAGAAGACACAAGCGGCTACGAGCAGTACTTC.

This rearrangement joins TRBV9 to TRBJ2-1; 15 bases match TRBD2. V was pared by 4 bases and J by 2 bases, with 13 bases of the junction left unmatched. The length of the CDR3 is 20 residues. Germline CDR1 SGDLS, CDR2 YYNGEE. In DNA form, the CDR3 reads TGTGCCAGCAGCCCGGGGACTAGCGGGAGGACCCTACAAGCCTACAATGAGCAGTTCTTC. It translates to CASSPGTSGRTLQAYNEQFF.

The rearrangement joins TRBV29-1 to TRBJ2-5; tentatively, D is TRBD2 (5 bases). CDR3 length: 15 residues. Germline CDR1 SQVTM, CDR2 ANQGSEA. The V and J ends lost 0 bases and 2 bases respectively, with 13 bases between them. CDR3 sequence (DNA): TGCAGCGTTGAAGAGGACGGAGGCCCTCAAGAGACCCAGTACTTC. It is translated as CSVEEDGGPQETQYF. The whole variable domain, remainder taken from reference TRBV29-1 and TRBJ2-5, is SAVISQKPSRDICQRGTSLTIQCQVDSQVTMMFWYRQQPGQSLTLIATANQGSEATYESGFVIDKFPISRPNLTFSTLTVSNMSPEDSSIYLCSVEEDGGPQETQYFGPGTRLLVL.

The V gene is TRBV18, the J gene TRBJ1-1, with a weak D call TRBD1 (6 bases). Germline assignment: CDR1 KGHSH and CDR2 LQKENI. V gave up 5 bases and J gave up 5 bases, with 15 bases separating them. This CDR3 comprises 14 residues. The CDR3 sequence is CASSSSQGRTEAFF. The CDR3 region has the DNA TGTGCCAGCTCATCGAGCCAGGGGAGAACTGAAGCTTTCTTT.

This chain uses TRBV6-2 or TRBV6-3 with TRBJ2-5; D unclear. Trimming removed 0 bases at V and 2 bases at J, with 10 bases between. Germline V gene sequence: CDR1 MNHEY, CDR2 SVGEGT. The CDR3 has 15 amino acids. CDR3: CASSYSSAIQETQYF. CDR3 DNA: TGTGCCAGCAGTTACTCGAGTGCTATTCAAGAGACCCAGTACTTC.

As to this clone: At the DNA level, this CDR3 is encoded by other sequences in the same sample as well. V and J are TRBV19 and TRBJ1-5, with D unresolved. The ends were cut back, 3 bases at V and 7 bases at J, with 7 bases in the middle. Germline CDR1 is LNHDA and CDR2 is SQIVND (reference sequence). This CDR3 is 12 amino acids long. The CDR3 sequence is CASSIERQPQHF. DNA of the CDR3: TGTGCCAGTAGTATCGAGCGGCAGCCCCAGCATTTT. The entire variable domain, with the rest obtained from reference TRBV19 and TRBJ1-5, is as follows: DGGITQSPKYLFRKEGQNVTLSCEQNLNHDAMYWYRQDPGQGLRLIYYSQIVNDFQKGDIAEGYSVSREKKESFPLTVTSAQKNPTAFYLCASSIERQPQHFGDGTRLSIL.

This clone has more than one count but fewer than ten. V usage is TRBV19 and J usage is TRBJ2-5; 8 bases agree with TRBD1. The length of the CDR3 is 15 residues. Germline CDR1 and CDR2: LNHDA and SQIVND (reference sequence). Trimming cost V 5 bases and J 5 bases; bases outside gene matches: 10. This CDR3 reads CASSPWAGGLETQYF. The CDR3 nucleotides are TGTGCCAGTAGTCCATGGGCAGGGGGCCTGGAGACCCAGTACTTC.

The CDR3 nucleotides are TGTGCCAGCAAAGCCAGCAGGGTTCCGCCTGGAAACACCATATATTTT. Translated, it gives CASKASRVPPGNTIYF. The chain is built from TRBV2 and TRBJ1-3; tentative D call: TRBD1 (5 bases). The CDR3 extends over 16 amino acids. V lost 7 bases to trimming and J lost 2 bases, with 18 bases between them. Germline CDR1 SNHLY, CDR2 FYNNEI.

Here the CDR3 reads CASSHDSNTEAFF. CDR3 bases: TGTGCCAGCTCACACGACAGTAACACTGAAGCTTTCTTT. The chain carries TRBV18 and TRBJ1-1; weak D call: TRBD1 (5 bases). The CDR3 totals 13 residues. Germline V gene data show CDR1 as KGHSH and CDR2 as LQKENI. V was trimmed by 4 bases and J by 2 bases, leaving 8 bases between them.

This clone has a handful of counts. J is TRBJ1-1 and V is TRBV7-9, with a weak D call TRBD1 (6 bases). Trimming removed 5 bases from V and 1 base from J, with 8 bases in between. The CDR3 has 13 amino acids. Germline V gene data show CDR1 as SEHNR and CDR2 as FQNEAQ (reference sequence). The CDR3 DNA reads as TGTGCCAGCAGCCCGACAGGGAACACTGAAGCTTTCTTT. Amino acids: CASSPTGNTEAFF.

The rearrangement links TRBV2 to TRBJ2-1; a possible D gene is TRBD1 (6 bases). This CDR3 is built from 16 residues. Trimming took 2 bases from V and 6 from J, leaving 17 bases between them. Germline assignment: CDR1 SNHLY and CDR2 FYNNEI. CDR3 DNA sequence: TGTGCCAGCAGTGAACAAGTGGCAGGGGCCATCAATGAGCAGTTCTTC. As protein: CASSEQVAGAINEQFF. Based on the CDR3 plus reference TRBV2 and TRBJ2-1, the full variable domain is EPEVTQTPSHQVTQMGQEVILRCVPISNHLYFYWYRQILGQKVEFLVSFYNNEISEKSEIFDDQFSVERPDGSNFTLKIRSTKLEDSAMYFCASSEQVAGAINEQFFGPGTRLTVL.

CDR3 sequence (DNA): TGTGCCAGCAGCTTCACTAGCGGGGGTAACTACAATGAGCAGTTCTTC. This codes for CASSFTSGGNYNEQFF. V is TRBV7-2 and J is TRBJ2-1; 11 bases map to TRBD2. The germline gives CDR1 SGHTA, CDR2 FQGNSA. J was trimmed by 3 bases and V by 3 bases; bases with no gene match: 4. The CDR3 is 16 residues long.

The chain combines TRBV28 with TRBJ1-4; 7 nucleotides line up with TRBD1. The V segment lost 2 bases and the J segment 8 bases; nucleotides outside the gene matches: 17. Germline values: CDR1 MDHEN, CDR2 SYDVKM. The CDR3 is 18 residues long. In nucleotides, the CDR3 is TGTGCCAGCAGTTTACCGGGAATGCAGGGACAACAGGGGGAAAAACTGTTTTTT. As protein: CASSLPGMQGQQGEKLFF.

This clone has a single count. The CDR3 DNA sequence: TGCGCCAGCAGCTTGTCAGGGGGCGGTCAGCCCCAGCATTTT. This sequence encodes CASSLSGGGQPQHF. The chain recombines TRBV5-1 with TRBJ1-5; the match to TRBD1 covers 8 bases. V shed 1 base, J shed 6 bases, and the junction held 3 bases outside the gene matches. This CDR3 spans 14 amino acids. Germline loops: CDR1 SGHRS, CDR2 YFSETQ.

The chain combines TRBV19 with TRBJ1-3, with TRBD1 identical over 8 bases. The V and J ends lost 4 bases and 0 bases, in that order; junction bases with no gene match: 8. The germline V gene encodes CDR1 LNHDA and CDR2 SQIVND (reference sequence). This CDR3 spans 17 amino acids. Here the CDR3 reads CASSTPGQVRSGNTIYF. In DNA, the CDR3 is TGTGCCAGTAGTACGCCGGGACAGGTCCGCTCTGGAAACACCATATATTTT. Supplemented by reference TRBV19 and TRBJ1-3, the full variable domain reads DGGITQSPKYLFRKEGQNVTLSCEQNLNHDAMYWYRQDPGQGLRLIYYSQIVNDFQKGDIAEGYSVSREKKESFPLTVTSAQKNPTAFYLCASSTPGQVRSGNTIYFGEGSWLTVV.

The V and J genes are TRBV3-1 (or the pseudogene TRBV3-2) and TRBJ2-3, with TRBD1 as a possible D gene (6 bases). The CDR3 spans 17 residues. Germline V lookup: CDR1 LGHDT, CDR2 YNNKEL (reference sequence). V shed 0 bases and J shed 1 base, with 14 bases lying between them. The CDR3 nucleotides read TGTGCCAGCAGCCAAGATCCGCAGGGGATCGGCACAGATACGCAGTATTTT. This gives the protein CASSQDPQGIGTDTQYF.

The chain has TRBV6-1 and TRBJ2-7; 8 positions agree with TRBD2. The ends lost 2 bases at V and 2 bases at J; junction bases unmatched: 8. The germline V gene encodes CDR1 MNHNS and CDR2 SASEGT. The CDR3 is 16 amino acids. The DNA of the CDR3 is TGTGCCAGCAGTGAAATAGGGAGCGGGAGTCCCTACGAGCAGTACTTC. Its protein is CASSEIGSGSPYEQYF.

This rearrangement joins TRBV28 to TRBJ1-1; 7 positions match TRBD1. CDR1 and CDR2 (germline): MDHEN, SYDVKM. V trimming: 5 bases; J trimming: 5 bases; junction bases outside the gene matches: 8. CDR3 length: 14 amino acids. The CDR3 DNA reads as TGTGCCAGCAGTCTCTCACAGGGGCGTACTGAAGCTTTCTTT. Its protein product is CASSLSQGRTEAFF.